The following is a T cell receptor (beta chain) sequence with its context. The data stem from a study of T cell responses to AZD1222 COVID-19 vaccine. The wider study: Pooling of second doses given at about 4 or about 12 weeks was done.

V was cut by 2 bases and J by 1 base, with 8 bases left in between. This CDR3 is built from 14 residues. Germline-derived CDR1 and CDR2 are KGHSH and LQKENI. TCRdb's copy holds only in-frame clones and misses some; the assay was immunoSEQ multiplex PCR. The top ten hold approximately 0.49% of the sample, which has about 180,000 clones, around 88% seen once. The rearrangement links TRBV18 to TRBJ1-1; D remains unclear. This TCR was recovered from an adult in good health. The specimen comprised peripheral blood, sampled on day 0 of AZD1222 vaccination. The CDR3 nucleotides read TGTGCCAGCTCACCAAAGCGGGCGAACACTGAAGCTTTCTTT. Encoded protein: CASSPKRANTEAFF.